A selection of T cell receptor beta chains follows, all from one sample in a study of long-term antiretroviral therapy in people with HIV. Assay: immunoSEQ multiplex PCR; the TCRdb copy retains only in-frame clones and omits some. The sample lists roughly 20,000 clones, almost 80% occurring once. The sample was unsorted PBMCs, taken 2.3 years after starting antiretroviral therapy. The origin of the receptors is a woman between 40 and 50 years old with HIV. Both conserved end residues are part of each CDR3. Each record gives: J gene, V gene, clone size, D gene, CDR3 DNA, CDR3 protein. The D gene is left open where the match is weak. Expanded clones get a size class; other rows say once, few or many, or leave the size out.

J gene: TRBJ2-1
V gene: TRBV4-1
clone size: NA
D gene: NA
CDR3 DNA: TGCGCCAGCAGCCAAGATCAGGGAAACAGGGATCACAATGAGCAGTTCTTC
CDR3 protein: CASSQDQGNRDHNEQFF

J gene: TRBJ1-1
V gene: TRBV7-9
clone size: once
D gene: NA
CDR3 DNA: TGTGCCAGCAGCTTAGATTCGCCTTGGGGCTTGAACACTGAAGCTTTCTTT
CDR3 protein: CASSLDSPWGLNTEAFF

J gene: TRBJ2-5
V gene: TRBV10-3
clone size: NA
D gene: TRBD2
CDR3 DNA: TGTGCCATCAACCCGACTAGCGGGGGCCCAGAGACCCAGTACTTC
CDR3 protein: CAINPTSGGPETQYF

J gene: TRBJ1-1
V gene: TRBV29-1
clone size: NA
D gene: NA
CDR3 DNA: TGCAGCGCAAACAGGGCTCGGAGCACTGAAGCTTTCTTT
CDR3 protein: CSANRARSTEAFF

J gene: TRBJ1-2
V gene: TRBV27
clone size: NA
D gene: NA
CDR3 DNA: TGTGCCAGCAGTTTAAAAGGGTCCCTCAACTATGGCTACACCTTC
CDR3 protein: CASSLKGSLNYGYTF

J gene: TRBJ2-5
V gene: TRBV2
clone size: NA
D gene: TRBD1
CDR3 DNA: TGTGCCAGCAGTTTCCTCGACAGGGGAGAGACCCAGTACTTC
CDR3 protein: CASSFLDRGETQYF

J gene: TRBJ2-1
V gene: TRBV12-5
clone size: NA
D gene: NA
CDR3 DNA: TGTGCTAGTGCTCGCAATGAGCAGTTCTTC
CDR3 protein: CASARNEQFF

J gene: TRBJ2-1
V gene: TRBV30
clone size: once
D gene: NA
CDR3 DNA: TGTGCCTGGAGGTGGCAGGGAGGCCATGAGCAGTTCTTC
CDR3 protein: CAWRWQGGHEQFF

J gene: TRBJ2-7
V gene: TRBV5-1
clone size: NA
D gene: TRBD2
CDR3 DNA: TGCGCCAGCAGCTTCGCGGGAGCCTACGAGCAGTACTTC
CDR3 protein: CASSFAGAYEQYF

J gene: TRBJ1-2
V gene: TRBV4-2
clone size: NA
D gene: NA
CDR3 DNA: TGTGCCAGCAGCCAAGATCTCGGGGGGGCTTACTATGGCTACACCTTC
CDR3 protein: CASSQDLGGAYYGYTF

J gene: TRBJ1-1
V gene: TRBV7-2
clone size: NA
D gene: TRBD1
CDR3 DNA: TGTGCCAGCAGTCTGACAGGGACCGGGCCTGAAGCTTTCTTT
CDR3 protein: CASSLTGTGPEAFF

J gene: TRBJ1-1
V gene: TRBV30
clone size: once
D gene: NA
CDR3 DNA: TGTGCCTGGGTTGAGGGACCGGCAATGAACACTGAAGCTTTCTTT
CDR3 protein: CAWVEGPAMNTEAFF

J gene: TRBJ2-3
V gene: TRBV29-1
clone size: NA
D gene: TRBD2
CDR3 DNA: TGCAGCGTACCTCCGACTAGCGGTACCGACTACACAGATACGCAGTATTTT
CDR3 protein: CSVPPTSGTDYTDTQYF

J gene: TRBJ2-5
V gene: TRBV12-5
clone size: NA
D gene: NA
CDR3 DNA: TGTGCTAGTGGTTTGGCCCCGGCGGAGGTGACCCAGTACTTC
CDR3 protein: CASGLAPAEVTQYF

J gene: TRBJ1-2
V gene: TRBV5-1
clone size: few
D gene: NA
CDR3 DNA: TGCGCCAGCAGCTTGGGGGCTAGTGGCTACACCTTC
CDR3 protein: CASSLGASGYTF

J gene: TRBJ2-3
V gene: TRBV27
clone size: NA
D gene: NA
CDR3 DNA: TGTGCCAGCAGCCCGAGCGGGTGGGAGACAGATACGCAGTATTTT
CDR3 protein: CASSPSGWETDTQYF

J gene: TRBJ1-4
V gene: TRBV7-2
clone size: NA
D gene: NA
CDR3 DNA: TGTGCCAGCAGCTCCTCGGGAAGGCCCGGTAATGAAAAACTGTTTTTT
CDR3 protein: CASSSSGRPGNEKLFF

J gene: TRBJ2-1
V gene: TRBV6-5
clone size: NA
D gene: TRBD2
CDR3 DNA: TGTGCCAGCAGTTACGCGGGACTAGCGGAATACAATGAGCAGTTCTTC
CDR3 protein: CASSYAGLAEYNEQFF

J gene: TRBJ1-4
V gene: TRBV15
clone size: NA
D gene: NA
CDR3 DNA: TGTGCCACCAGCAGGACTACAACTAATGAAAAACTGTTTTTT
CDR3 protein: CATSRTTTNEKLFF

J gene: TRBJ2-1
V gene: TRBV11-1
clone size: few
D gene: NA
CDR3 DNA: TGTGCCAGCAGCTTAGAACCGGGGCGAGAGCAGTTCTTC
CDR3 protein: CASSLEPGREQFF

J gene: TRBJ1-2
V gene: TRBV7-9
clone size: NA
D gene: TRBD1
CDR3 DNA: TGTGCCAGCAGCCGTATGGACAGGGGCGGCTACACCTTC
CDR3 protein: CASSRMDRGGYTF

J gene: TRBJ2-1
V gene: TRBV12-5
clone size: NA
D gene: NA
CDR3 DNA: TGTGCTAGTGGTGGGCGGGGATATACCTACAATGAGCAGTTCTTC
CDR3 protein: CASGGRGYTYNEQFF

J gene: TRBJ2-4
V gene: TRBV4-1
clone size: NA
D gene: NA
CDR3 DNA: TGCGCCAGCAGCCAAGATGTAGCGTTTGCCGGCATTCAGTACTTC
CDR3 protein: CASSQDVAFAGIQYF

J gene: TRBJ2-2
V gene: TRBV2
clone size: NA
D gene: NA
CDR3 DNA: TGTGCCAGCAGCTGGGTAGGGGAGCTGTTTTTT
CDR3 protein: CASSWVGELFF

J gene: TRBJ2-5
V gene: TRBV5-4
clone size: NA
D gene: TRBD2
CDR3 DNA: TGTGCCAGCAGCTTCGGGACTAGCGGGAGTAGGGAGACCCAGTACTTC
CDR3 protein: CASSFGTSGSRETQYF

J gene: TRBJ2-1
V gene: TRBV30
clone size: NA
D gene: TRBD2
CDR3 DNA: TGTGCCTGGAGTGTGGCGGGAGAGGGTAATGAGCAGTTCTTC
CDR3 protein: CAWSVAGEGNEQFF

J gene: TRBJ1-2
V gene: TRBV30
clone size: NA
D gene: NA
CDR3 DNA: TGTGCCTCCCGGGAGTTCGTAGGGGCGTATGGCTACACCTTC
CDR3 protein: CASREFVGAYGYTF

J gene: TRBJ2-1
V gene: TRBV11-3
clone size: once
D gene: NA
CDR3 DNA: TGTGCCAGCAGCTTAGGTGGCGGGGGCGCATTAGATGAGCAGTTCTTC
CDR3 protein: CASSLGGGGALDEQFF

J gene: TRBJ1-2
V gene: TRBV19
clone size: NA
D gene: NA
CDR3 DNA: TGTGCCAGTACTCGGTCGAGTCTTAACTATGGCTACACCTTC
CDR3 protein: CASTRSSLNYGYTF

J gene: TRBJ2-2
V gene: TRBV5-5
clone size: once
D gene: NA
CDR3 DNA: TGTGCCAGCAGCCTTCAAATCCCAGAACTTCCCGGGGAGCTGTTTTTT
CDR3 protein: CASSLQIPELPGELFF

J gene: TRBJ1-3
V gene: TRBV19
clone size: NA
D gene: NA
CDR3 DNA: TGTGCCAGTAGTACCTCGGCCAGCTCTGGAAACACCATATATTTT
CDR3 protein: CASSTSASSGNTIYF

J gene: TRBJ2-2
V gene: TRBV6-6
clone size: NA
D gene: NA
CDR3 DNA: TGTGCCAGCAGTCCCCAGCGTCTCGGGGAGCTGTTTTTT
CDR3 protein: CASSPQRLGELFF

J gene: TRBJ1-3
V gene: TRBV30
clone size: NA
D gene: NA
CDR3 DNA: TGTGCCTGGAGTGTACTCGTTGACTCAGGAAACACCATATATTTT
CDR3 protein: CAWSVLVDSGNTIYF

J gene: TRBJ2-7
V gene: TRBV2
clone size: NA
D gene: NA
CDR3 DNA: TGTGCCAGCACGGCTAGCGATTCCTACGAGCAGTACTTC
CDR3 protein: CASTASDSYEQYF

J gene: TRBJ1-6
V gene: TRBV7-9
clone size: once
D gene: TRBD1
CDR3 DNA: TGTGCCAGCAGCTTAGGTGGGACAGCCTATAATTCACCCCTCCACTTT
CDR3 protein: CASSLGGTAYNSPLHF

J gene: TRBJ1-1
V gene: TRBV5-4
clone size: NA
D gene: NA
CDR3 DNA: TGTGCCAGCAGCCCACGGCGGGGGGGTGGGGCTGAAGCTTTCTTT
CDR3 protein: CASSPRRGGGAEAFF

J gene: TRBJ1-1
V gene: TRBV20-1
clone size: NA
D gene: NA
CDR3 DNA: TGCAGTGCTCTCTTAAACACTGAAGCTTTCTTT
CDR3 protein: CSALLNTEAFF

J gene: TRBJ1-4
V gene: TRBV29-1
clone size: NA
D gene: NA
CDR3 DNA: TGCAGCGTTTTTTTGTCCTCGGAAAAACTGTTTTTT
CDR3 protein: CSVFLSSEKLFF

J gene: TRBJ2-1
V gene: TRBV11-3
clone size: once
D gene: TRBD2
CDR3 DNA: TGTGCCAGCAGCTTTGGGTTGAGCGGGGCTTACAATGAGCAGTTCTTC
CDR3 protein: CASSFGLSGAYNEQFF

J gene: TRBJ1-1
V gene: TRBV4-1
clone size: NA
D gene: NA
CDR3 DNA: TGCGCCAGCAGCCAAGGCTGGGGAACGGAGAATGAAGCTTTCTTT
CDR3 protein: CASSQGWGTENEAFF

J gene: TRBJ1-1
V gene: TRBV11-2
clone size: NA
D gene: NA
CDR3 DNA: TGTGCCAGCAGCCTGCTAGGGGGGAGGATGACTTTCTTT
CDR3 protein: CASSLLGGRMTFF

J gene: TRBJ2-5
V gene: TRBV6-5
clone size: once
D gene: NA
CDR3 DNA: TGTGCCAGCAGTTACATCATAACAGGGACAGAGACCCAGTACTTC
CDR3 protein: CASSYIITGTETQYF

J gene: TRBJ2-1
V gene: TRBV11-2
clone size: once
D gene: TRBD2
CDR3 DNA: TGTGCCAGCAGCTCCCCGGGACTAGCGGGAGCGAATGAGCAGTTCTTC
CDR3 protein: CASSSPGLAGANEQFF

J gene: TRBJ1-5
V gene: TRBV28
clone size: NA
D gene: TRBD1
CDR3 DNA: TGTGCCAGCAGTTATGAAACCGGGACAGAGAATCAGCCCCAGCATTTT
CDR3 protein: CASSYETGTENQPQHF

J gene: TRBJ2-7
V gene: TRBV30
clone size: NA
D gene: TRBD2
CDR3 DNA: TGTGCCTGGAGTCCTTGGACTAGCGGGAGGGCCTACGAGCAGTACTTC
CDR3 protein: CAWSPWTSGRAYEQYF

J gene: TRBJ2-2
V gene: TRBV5-1
clone size: NA
D gene: NA
CDR3 DNA: TGCGCCAGCAGCCCGATTGGTTCGGTGAACACCGGGGAGCTGTTTTTT
CDR3 protein: CASSPIGSVNTGELFF

J gene: TRBJ2-1
V gene: TRBV4-1
clone size: NA
D gene: NA
CDR3 DNA: TGCGCCAGCAGCCACCTCACCGGGGCCAACAATGAGCAGTTCTTC
CDR3 protein: CASSHLTGANNEQFF

J gene: TRBJ1-4
V gene: TRBV7-9
clone size: NA
D gene: NA
CDR3 DNA: TGTGCCAGCAGCTTAGGGGGTACAACTAATGAAAAACTGTTTTTT
CDR3 protein: CASSLGGTTNEKLFF

J gene: TRBJ2-3
V gene: TRBV6-5
clone size: NA
D gene: NA
CDR3 DNA: TGTGCCAGCAGTTACGGTCAGGGCACAGATACGCAGTATTTT
CDR3 protein: CASSYGQGTDTQYF

J gene: TRBJ1-5
V gene: TRBV5-1
clone size: once
D gene: TRBD1
CDR3 DNA: TGCGCCAGCAGCGCCGGGACAGGGGGGCAGCCCCAGCATTTT
CDR3 protein: CASSAGTGGQPQHF

J gene: TRBJ1-1
V gene: TRBV7-9
clone size: NA
D gene: NA
CDR3 DNA: TGTGCCAGCAACTCAGGGTCGAACACTGAAGCTTTCTTT
CDR3 protein: CASNSGSNTEAFF

J gene: TRBJ1-1
V gene: TRBV2
clone size: NA
D gene: NA
CDR3 DNA: TGTGCCAGCAGTCCGGCCGGGACACTGAACACTGAAGCTTTCTTT
CDR3 protein: CASSPAGTLNTEAFF

J gene: TRBJ2-7
V gene: TRBV4-1
clone size: NA
D gene: NA
CDR3 DNA: TGCGCCAGCAGCCAAGGTCCCACGAGCTCCTACGAGCAGTACTTC
CDR3 protein: CASSQGPTSSYEQYF